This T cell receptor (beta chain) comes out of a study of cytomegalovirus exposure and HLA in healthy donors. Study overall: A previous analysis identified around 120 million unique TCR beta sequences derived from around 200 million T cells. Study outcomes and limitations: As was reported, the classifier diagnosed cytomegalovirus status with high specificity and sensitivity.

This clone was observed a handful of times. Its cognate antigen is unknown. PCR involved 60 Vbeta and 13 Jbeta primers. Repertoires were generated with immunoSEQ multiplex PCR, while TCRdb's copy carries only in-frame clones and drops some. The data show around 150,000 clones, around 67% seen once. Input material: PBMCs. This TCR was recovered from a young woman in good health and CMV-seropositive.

The CDR3 loop reads CAWSIVGQDEGIYGYTF. Written as DNA, the CDR3 is TGTGCCTGGAGTATCGTAGGACAGGACGAAGGCATCTATGGCTACACCTTC. The chain employs TRBV30 and TRBJ1-2, with 7 nucleotides matching TRBD1. With 2 bases clipped from V and 4 bases from J, the junction kept 16 bases outside the gene matches. The CDR3 length is 17 residues. The germline CDR1 and CDR2 sequences are GTSNPN and SVGIG (reference sequence).